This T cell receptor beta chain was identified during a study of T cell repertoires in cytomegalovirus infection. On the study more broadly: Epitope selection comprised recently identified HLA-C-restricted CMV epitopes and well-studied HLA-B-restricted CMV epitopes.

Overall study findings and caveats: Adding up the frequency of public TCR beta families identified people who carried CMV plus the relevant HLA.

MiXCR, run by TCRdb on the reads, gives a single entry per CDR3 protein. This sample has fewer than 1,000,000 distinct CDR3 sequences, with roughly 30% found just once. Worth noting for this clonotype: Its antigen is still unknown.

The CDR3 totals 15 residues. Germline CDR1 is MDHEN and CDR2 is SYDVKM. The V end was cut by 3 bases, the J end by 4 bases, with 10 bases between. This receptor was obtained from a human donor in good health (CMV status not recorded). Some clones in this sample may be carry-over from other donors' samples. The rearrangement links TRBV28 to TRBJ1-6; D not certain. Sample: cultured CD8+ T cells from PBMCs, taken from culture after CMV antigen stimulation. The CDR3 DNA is TGTGCCAGCAGTTTCCTGGACGGTTATAATTCACCCCTCCACTTT. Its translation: CASSFLDGYNSPLHF.